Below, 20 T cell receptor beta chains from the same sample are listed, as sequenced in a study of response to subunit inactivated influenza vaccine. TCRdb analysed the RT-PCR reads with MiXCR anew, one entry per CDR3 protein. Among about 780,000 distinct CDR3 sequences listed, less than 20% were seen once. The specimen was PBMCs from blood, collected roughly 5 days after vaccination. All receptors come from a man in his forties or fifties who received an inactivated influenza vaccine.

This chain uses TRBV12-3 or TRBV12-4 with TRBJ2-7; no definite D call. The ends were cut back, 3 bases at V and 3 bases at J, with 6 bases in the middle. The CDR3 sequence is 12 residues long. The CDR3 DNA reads TGTGCCAGCAGTTTCGTGAACTACGAGCAGTACTTC. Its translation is CASSFVNYEQYF.

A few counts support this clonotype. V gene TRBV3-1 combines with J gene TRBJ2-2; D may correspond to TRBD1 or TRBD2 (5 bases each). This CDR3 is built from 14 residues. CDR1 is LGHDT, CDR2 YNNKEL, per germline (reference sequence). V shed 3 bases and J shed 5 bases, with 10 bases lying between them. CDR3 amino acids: CASSQRDGTGELFF. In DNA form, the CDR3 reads TGTGCCAGCAGCCAGAGGGACGGAACCGGGGAGCTGTTTTTT. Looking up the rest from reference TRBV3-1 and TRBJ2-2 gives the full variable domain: DTAVSQTPKYLVTQMGNDKSIKCEQNLGHDTMYWYKQDSKKFLKIMFSYNNKELIINETVPNRFSPKSPDKAHLNLHINSLELGDSAVYFCASSQRDGTGELFFGEGSRLTVL.

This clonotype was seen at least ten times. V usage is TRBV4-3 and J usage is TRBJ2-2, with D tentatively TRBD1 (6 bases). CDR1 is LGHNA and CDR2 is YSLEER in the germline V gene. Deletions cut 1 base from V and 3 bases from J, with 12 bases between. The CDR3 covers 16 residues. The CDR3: CASSQAWGHYTGELFF. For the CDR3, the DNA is TGCGCCAGCAGCCAAGCGTGGGGACATTACACCGGGGAGCTGTTTTTT.

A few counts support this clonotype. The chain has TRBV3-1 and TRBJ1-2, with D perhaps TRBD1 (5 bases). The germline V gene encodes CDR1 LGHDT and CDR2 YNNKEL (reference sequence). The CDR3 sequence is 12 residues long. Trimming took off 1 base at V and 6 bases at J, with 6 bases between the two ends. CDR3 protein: CASSQGGDGYTF. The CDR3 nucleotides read TGTGCCAGCAGCCAAGGAGGGGATGGCTACACCTTC.

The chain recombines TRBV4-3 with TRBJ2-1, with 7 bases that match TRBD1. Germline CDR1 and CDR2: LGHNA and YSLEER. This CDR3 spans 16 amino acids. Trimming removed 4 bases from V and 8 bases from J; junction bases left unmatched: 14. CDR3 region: CASSRDIRGLGDEQFF. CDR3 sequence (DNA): TGCGCCAGCAGCCGAGATATTAGGGGGCTGGGGGATGAGCAGTTCTTC.

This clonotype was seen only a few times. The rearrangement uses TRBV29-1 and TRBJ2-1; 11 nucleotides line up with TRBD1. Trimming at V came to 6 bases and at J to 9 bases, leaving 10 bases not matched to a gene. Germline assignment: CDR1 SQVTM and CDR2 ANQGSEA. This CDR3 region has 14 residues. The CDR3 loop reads CSVYKDRGQVEQFF. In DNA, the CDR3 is TGCAGCGTGTACAAGGACAGGGGGCAGGTTGAGCAGTTCTTC.

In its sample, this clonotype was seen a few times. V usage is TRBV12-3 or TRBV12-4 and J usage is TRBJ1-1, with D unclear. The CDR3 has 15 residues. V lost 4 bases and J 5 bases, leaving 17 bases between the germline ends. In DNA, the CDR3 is TGTGCCAGCAGTTCCTACCATACTAGCAATACTGAAGCTTTCTTT. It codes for CASSSYHTSNTEAFF.

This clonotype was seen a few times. CDR3 nucleotide sequence: TGCAGTGCTAGGAACCTAGCGGGGGACAATGAGCAGTTCTTC. Encoded protein: CSARNLAGDNEQFF. This chain links TRBV20-1 with TRBJ2-1, with 10 bases lining up with TRBD2. There are 14 residues in the CDR3. The V segment lost 3 bases and the J segment 5 bases; nucleotides outside the gene matches: 4. Germline lookup yields CDR1 DFQATT and CDR2 SNEGSKA (reference sequence).

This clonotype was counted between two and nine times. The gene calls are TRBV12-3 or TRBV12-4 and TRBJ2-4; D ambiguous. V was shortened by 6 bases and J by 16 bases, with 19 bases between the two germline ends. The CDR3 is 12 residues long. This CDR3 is CASSNTRSPRYF. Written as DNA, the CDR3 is TGTGCCAGCAGCAATACCCGGTCGCCCCGTTACTTC.

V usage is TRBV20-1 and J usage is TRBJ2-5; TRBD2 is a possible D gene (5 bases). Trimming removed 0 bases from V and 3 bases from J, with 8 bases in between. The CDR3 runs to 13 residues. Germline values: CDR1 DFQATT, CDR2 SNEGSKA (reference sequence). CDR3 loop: CSARDWGEETQYF. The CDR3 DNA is TGCAGTGCTAGAGATTGGGGAGAAGAGACCCAGTACTTC.

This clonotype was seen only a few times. Here the CDR3 reads CASRGLRTDTQYF. The CDR3, as DNA: TGTGCCAGCAGGGGGCTTCGCACAGATACGCAGTATTTT. V is TRBV27 and J is TRBJ2-3, with a possible D match to TRBD1 (5 bases). The germline CDR1 and CDR2 sequences are MNHEY and SMNVEV (reference sequence). Trimming cost V 6 bases and J 1 base, with 8 bases left between them. The CDR3 loop spans 13 amino acids.

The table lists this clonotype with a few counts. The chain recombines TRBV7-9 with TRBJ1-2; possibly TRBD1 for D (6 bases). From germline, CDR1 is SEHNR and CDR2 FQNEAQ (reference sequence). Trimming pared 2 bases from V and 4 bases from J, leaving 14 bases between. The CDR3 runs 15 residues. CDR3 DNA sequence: TGTGCCAGCAGCTTATCTTCGACAGGCTCCTATGGCTACACCTTC. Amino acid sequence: CASSLSSTGSYGYTF.

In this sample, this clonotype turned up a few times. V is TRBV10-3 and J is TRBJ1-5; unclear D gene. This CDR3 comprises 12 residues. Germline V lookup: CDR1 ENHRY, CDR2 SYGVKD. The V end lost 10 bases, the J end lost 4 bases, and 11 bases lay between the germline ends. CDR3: CASSGVNQPQHF. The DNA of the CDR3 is TGTGCCAGCTCAGGCGTGAATCAGCCCCAGCATTTT.

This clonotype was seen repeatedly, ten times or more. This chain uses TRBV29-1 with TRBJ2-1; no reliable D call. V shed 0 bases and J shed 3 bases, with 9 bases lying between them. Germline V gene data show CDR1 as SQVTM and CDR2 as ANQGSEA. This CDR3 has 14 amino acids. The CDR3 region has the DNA TGCAGCGTTGAAGAGGCGAGACACTACAATGAGCAGTTCTTC. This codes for CSVEEARHYNEQFF.

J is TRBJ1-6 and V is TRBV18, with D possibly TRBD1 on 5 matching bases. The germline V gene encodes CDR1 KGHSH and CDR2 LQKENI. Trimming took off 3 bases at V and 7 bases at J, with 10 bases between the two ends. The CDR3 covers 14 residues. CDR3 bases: TGTGCCAGCTCACCGAGCAGGGTAAATTCACCCCTCCACTTT. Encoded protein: CASSPSRVNSPLHF.

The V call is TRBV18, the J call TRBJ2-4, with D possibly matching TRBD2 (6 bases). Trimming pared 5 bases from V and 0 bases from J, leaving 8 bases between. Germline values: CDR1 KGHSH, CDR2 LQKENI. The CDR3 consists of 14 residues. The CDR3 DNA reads TGTGCCAGCTCAACGGGAGTAGCCAAAAACATTCAGTACTTC. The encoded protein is CASSTGVAKNIQYF.

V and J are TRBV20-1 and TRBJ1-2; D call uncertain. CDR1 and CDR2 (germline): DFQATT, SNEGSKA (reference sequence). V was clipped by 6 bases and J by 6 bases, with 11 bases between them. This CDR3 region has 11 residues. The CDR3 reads CSARRGDGYTF. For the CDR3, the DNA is TGCAGTGCCAGACGAGGAGATGGCTACACCTTC.

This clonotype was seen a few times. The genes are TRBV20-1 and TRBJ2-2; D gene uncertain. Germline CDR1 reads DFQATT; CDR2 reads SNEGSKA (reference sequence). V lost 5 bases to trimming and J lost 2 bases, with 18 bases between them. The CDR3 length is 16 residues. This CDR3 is CSASRIGGDNTGELFF. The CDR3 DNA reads TGCAGTGCTTCCAGGATTGGTGGGGATAACACCGGGGAGCTGTTTTTT.

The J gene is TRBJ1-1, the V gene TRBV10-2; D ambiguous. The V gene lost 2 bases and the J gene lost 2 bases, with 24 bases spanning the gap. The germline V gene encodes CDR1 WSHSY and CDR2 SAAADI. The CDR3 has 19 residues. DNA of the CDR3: TGCGCCAGCAGTGAGGCGGGAATTGGGCTCGGGGTCGTAAACACTGAAGCTTTCTTT. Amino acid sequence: CASSEAGIGLGVVNTEAFF.

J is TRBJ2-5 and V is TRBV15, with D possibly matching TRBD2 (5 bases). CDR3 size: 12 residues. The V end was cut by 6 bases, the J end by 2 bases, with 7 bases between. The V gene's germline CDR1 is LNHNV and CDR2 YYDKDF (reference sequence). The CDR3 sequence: CATSSDQETQYF. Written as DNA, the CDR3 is TGTGCCACCAGTAGCGATCAAGAGACCCAGTACTTC.